This T cell receptor (beta chain) is from a study of blood T cell repertoires in COVID-19. On the study more broadly: Researchers got acute and convalescent COVID-19 samples from the United States, Italy and Spain. PBMCs, B-cell-depleted T cells, or T cells were the source of the cDNA or gDNA that made up the material.

This clone was seen a single time. With 6 bases removed from V and 4 bases from J, the gap between germline ends came to 13 bases. Germline lookup yields CDR1 MNHEY and CDR2 SVGAGI. There are 14 residues in the CDR3. Only in-frame clones appear in the TCRdb table, and some are missing; sequencing was by immunoSEQ multiplex PCR. The table lists approximately 140,000 clones, approximately 80% of them singletons, with over 7.5% in the top ten. The sample comprised peripheral blood. The chain has TRBV6-5 and TRBJ2-1, with D perhaps matching TRBD1 (6 bases). The source of this sequence is a woman older than 75 in a cohort sampled during active or convalescent COVID-19. The CDR3 region has the DNA TGTGCCAGCAGGGCACCTACAGGGTACAATGAGCAGTTCTTC. Translated: CASRAPTGYNEQFF.